The clone carrying this T cell receptor beta chain was counted at least ten times. Its antigen remains unidentified. There are 15 residues in the CDR3. The germline V gene has CDR1 DFQATT and CDR2 SNEGSKA (reference sequence). The V segment lost 5 bases and the J segment 10 bases; nucleotides outside the gene matches: 14. The record originates from a study of T cells in Graves' hyperthyroidism and ophthalmopathy. Study-level information: Peripheral blood draws took place at initial diagnosis, ahead of any treatment. Whole-study findings and limits: Expanded thyroid clonotypes (above 0.001) were mostly also found in blood.

Researchers amplified the TCR beta CDR3 regions from RNA transcripts. Researchers ran a first-round RT-PCR on the TCR CDR3 using the HTBI primer set. TCRdb re-called the multiplex PCR reads with MiXCR, one entry per CDR3 protein. The sample includes 730,000 or so distinct CDR3 sequences, under 20% of them seen just once. Aged 18 to 65, the patients had hyperthyroidism that was newly diagnosed and had lasted under 2 months. The chain has TRBV20-1 and TRBJ1-6, with 7 bases that match TRBD1. The TCR sequence derives from a woman aged 50 to 60 with Graves' hyperthyroidism that later progressed to Graves' ophthalmopathy. Material: blood. The CDR3 nucleotides are TGCAGTGCTCTTGGACAGGACCCAGAGGAGTCACCCCTCCACTTT. It specifies CSALGQDPEESPLHF.